Listed below are T cell receptor beta chains from one sample, sequenced in a study of vaccination effects on CD4 cells after COVID-19. Method: immunoSEQ multiplex PCR; TCRdb's copy keeps in-frame clones and lacks some. This repertoire shows about 24,000 clones, about 74% found once; its top ten account for about a tenth. Their target antigens are unknown. This specimen consisted of CD4+ T cells from PBMCs cultured with HCoV-NL63 spike peptides, obtained before COVID-19 vaccination. All receptors derive from a human donor who received a COVID-19 vaccine. CDR3s include the opening cysteine and the closing phenylalanine or tryptophan. The order of the fields is D gene, clone size, V gene, J gene, CDR3 protein, CDR3 DNA. The D gene is left open where the match is weak. Not every row has a clone size; where given, it reads once, few, many or a size class.

>.|.|TRBV2|TRBJ2-5
CASKGETETQYF
TGTGCCAGCAAGGGGGAGACGGAGACCCAGTACTTC
>.|.|TRBV6-5|TRBJ1-1
CASSTEGIGTEAFF
TGTGCCAGCAGTACCGAGGGTATTGGGACTGAAGCTTTCTTT
>.|.|TRBV5-1|TRBJ2-5
CASSPGRQSRETQYF
TGCGCCAGCAGCCCGGGACGCCAGAGCCGAGAGACCCAGTACTTC
>.|.|TRBV29-1|TRBJ2-3
CSGREIWEGTDTQYF
TGCAGCGGCAGGGAAATCTGGGAGGGCACAGATACGCAGTATTTT
>.|once|TRBV19|TRBJ2-2
CASSSRGTNTGELFF
TGTGCCAGTAGTAGCAGGGGAACGAACACCGGGGAGCTGTTTTTT
>.|.|TRBV19|TRBJ1-1
CASRPPFGEAFF
TGTGCCAGTAGGCCTCCCTTCGGTGAAGCTTTCTTT
>.|.|TRBV7-9|TRBJ1-4
CASTLTVRGLEEKLFF
TGTGCCAGCACCCTTACCGTAAGGGGCCTGGAGGAAAAACTGTTTTTT
>.|once|TRBV11-2|TRBJ1-6
CASSLNPGSYNSPLHF
TGTGCCAGCAGCTTAAATCCGGGGTCGTATAATTCACCCCTCCACTTT
>.|few|TRBV27|TRBJ1-5
CASRPYEGGQPQHF
TGTGCCAGCAGACCATACGAGGGCGGACAGCCCCAGCATTTT
>TRBD1|.|TRBV3-1/TRBV3-2|TRBJ2-3
CASSQDQGASTDTQYF
TGTGCCAGCAGCCAAGACCAGGGGGCTAGCACAGATACGCAGTATTTT
>.|.|TRBV11-2|TRBJ2-3
CASSQVGGGTLDTQYF
TGTGCCAGCAGCCAAGTTGGGGGGGGCACCTTGGATACGCAGTATTTT
>TRBD1|.|TRBV19|TRBJ1-6
CASSVDRVVSPLHF
TGTGCCAGTAGCGTGGACAGGGTCGTTTCACCCCTCCACTTT
>.|few|TRBV25-1|TRBJ1-1
CASSDPGAYTEAFF
TGTGCCAGCAGTGACCCCGGAGCTTACACTGAAGCTTTCTTT
>TRBD1|.|TRBV7-9|TRBJ1-1
CASSLTGFSTEAFF
TGTGCCAGCAGCTTGACAGGGTTTAGCACTGAAGCTTTCTTT
>.|few|TRBV5-5|TRBJ2-2
CASSLDRRGELFF
TGTGCCAGCAGCTTGGATCGGAGGGGGGAGCTGTTTTTT
>.|.|TRBV11-3|TRBJ1-4
CASSAGVREKLFF
TGTGCCAGCAGCGCCGGTGTCAGGGAAAAACTGTTTTTT
>TRBD1|.|TRBV6-1|TRBJ1-3
CASSVSAGGTGNTIYF
TGTGCCAGCAGTGTCAGTGCAGGGGGGACTGGAAACACCATATATTTT
>.|.|TRBV10-2|TRBJ1-2
CASSEGAKNYGYTF
TGCGCCAGCAGTGAGGGGGCGAAGAACTATGGCTACACCTTC
>TRBD1|once|TRBV24-1|TRBJ2-7
CATSDYGQGGSYEQYF
TGTGCCACCAGTGATTACGGACAGGGAGGATCCTACGAGCAGTACTTC
>.|.|TRBV3-1/TRBV3-2|TRBJ1-5
CASSGGPNQPQHF
TGTGCCAGCAGCGGGGGACCTAATCAGCCCCAGCATTTT
>.|.|TRBV27|TRBJ2-2
CASSLLSTGELFF
TGTGCCAGCAGTTTATTAAGCACCGGGGAGCTGTTTTTT
>.|.|TRBV11-3|TRBJ2-1
CASSFMGSVDEQFF
TGTGCCAGCAGCTTTATGGGGTCGGTGGATGAGCAGTTCTTC
>.|.|TRBV11-2|TRBJ1-5
CASSQRDGGHQPQHF
TGTGCCAGCAGCCAACGGGACGGAGGGCATCAGCCCCAGCATTTT
>.|.|TRBV5-1|TRBJ2-1
CASSLGGGSYNEQFF
TGCGCCAGCAGCTTAGGGGGTGGGTCCTACAATGAGCAGTTCTTC
>TRBD1|.|TRBV6-6|TRBJ1-4
CASCPGTGANEKLFF
TGTGCCAGCTGTCCCGGGACAGGGGCGAATGAAAAACTGTTTTTT
>.|.|TRBV7-9|TRBJ1-2
CASSLDTNYGYTF
TGTGCCAGCAGCTTGGACACAAACTATGGCTACACCTTC
>.|few|TRBV12-3/TRBV12-4|TRBJ1-2
CASSLIPYEGYTF
TGTGCCAGCAGTTTAATTCCATATGAGGGCTACACCTTC
>.|medium-sized|TRBV5-6|TRBJ1-1
CASSLGLVKNTEAFF
TGTGCCAGCAGCTTGGGACTTGTGAAGAACACTGAAGCTTTCTTT
>TRBD2|.|TRBV5-4|TRBJ2-1
CASSLVVVAGGPNEQFF
TGTGCCAGCAGCTTGGTCGTTGTAGCGGGGGGGCCCAATGAGCAGTTCTTC
>TRBD2|.|TRBV5-1|TRBJ2-7
CASSFEGGYKYF
TGCGCCAGCAGCTTTGAGGGAGGGTATAAGTACTTC
>.|.|TRBV14|TRBJ1-4
CASSRETWRNEKLFF
TGTGCCAGCAGCCGAGAGACCTGGCGGAATGAAAAACTGTTTTTT